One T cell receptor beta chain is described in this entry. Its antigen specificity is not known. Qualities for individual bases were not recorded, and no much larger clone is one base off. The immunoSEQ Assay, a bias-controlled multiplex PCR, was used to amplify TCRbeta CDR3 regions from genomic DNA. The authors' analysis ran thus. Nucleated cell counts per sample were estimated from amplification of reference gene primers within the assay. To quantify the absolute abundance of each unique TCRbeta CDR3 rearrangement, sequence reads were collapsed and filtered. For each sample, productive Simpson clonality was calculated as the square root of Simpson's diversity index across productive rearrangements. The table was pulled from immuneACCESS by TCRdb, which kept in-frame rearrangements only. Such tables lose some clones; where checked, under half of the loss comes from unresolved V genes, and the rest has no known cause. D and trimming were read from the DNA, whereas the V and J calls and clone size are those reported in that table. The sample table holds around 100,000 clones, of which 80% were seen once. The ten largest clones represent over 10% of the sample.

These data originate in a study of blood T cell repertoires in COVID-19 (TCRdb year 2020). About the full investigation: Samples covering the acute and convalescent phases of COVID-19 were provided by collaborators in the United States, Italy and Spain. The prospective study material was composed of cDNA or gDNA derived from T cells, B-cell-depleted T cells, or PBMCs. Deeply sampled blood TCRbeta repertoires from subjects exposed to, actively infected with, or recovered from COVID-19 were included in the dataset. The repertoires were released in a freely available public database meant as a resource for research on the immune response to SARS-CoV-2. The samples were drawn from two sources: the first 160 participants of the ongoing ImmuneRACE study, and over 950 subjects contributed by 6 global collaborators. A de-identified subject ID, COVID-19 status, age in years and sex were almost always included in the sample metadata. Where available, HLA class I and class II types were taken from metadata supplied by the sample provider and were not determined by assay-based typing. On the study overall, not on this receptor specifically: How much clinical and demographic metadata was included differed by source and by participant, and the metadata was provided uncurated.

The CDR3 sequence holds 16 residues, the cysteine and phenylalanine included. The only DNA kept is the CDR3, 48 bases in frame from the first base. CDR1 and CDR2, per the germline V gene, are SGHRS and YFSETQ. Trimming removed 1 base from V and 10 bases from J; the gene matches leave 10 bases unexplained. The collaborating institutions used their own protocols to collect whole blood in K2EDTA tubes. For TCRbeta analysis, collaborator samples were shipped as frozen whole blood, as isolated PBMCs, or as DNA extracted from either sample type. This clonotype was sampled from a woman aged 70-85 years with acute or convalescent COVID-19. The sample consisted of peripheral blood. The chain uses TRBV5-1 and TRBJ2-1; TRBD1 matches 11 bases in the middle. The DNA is TGCGCCAGCAGCTTGCCCTTAGGACAGGGGGCCGGCGAGCAGTTCTTC. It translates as CASSLPLGQGAGEQFF.